This T cell receptor (beta chain) is drawn from a study of immune evolution from preneoplasia to lung adenocarcinoma. Whole-study results and caveats: Compared with EGFR-mutant or double wild-type lesions, KRAS-mutant nodules were more clonal.

The assay was immunoSEQ multiplex PCR, and TCRdb's table has in-frame clones only and misses some. The profile shows over 11,000 clones, more than 80% of them singletons. Patients had resection in Japan or China between about 2014 and 2017. Looked up from germline, CDR1 is MDHEN and CDR2 is SYDVKM. This CDR3 spans 17 amino acids. Trimming at V came to 5 bases and at J to 0 bases, leaving 10 bases not matched to a gene. On this clone: Its antigen is not identified.

The sample was FFPE minimally invasive lung adenocarcinoma tissue. The V call is TRBV28, the J call TRBJ2-5; 9 bases match TRBD1. The source is a person between 65 and 79 years old with lung adenocarcinoma. The CDR3 loop reads CASSRGPGTGHQETQYF. The CDR3 DNA follows: TGTGCCAGCAGTAGGGGGCCCGGGACAGGGCACCAAGAGACCCAGTACTTC.